The 4 T cell receptor beta chains below were found in one sample sequenced in a study of T cell responses to AZD1222 COVID-19 vaccine. Sequenced by immunoSEQ multiplex PCR; TCRdb stores in-frame clones only, minus some. Of some 150,000 clones listed, just under 95% were seen once; the top ten hold about 5%. The sample was peripheral blood, taken on day 0 of AZD1222 vaccination. The source of these receptors is an adult in good health.

The CDR3 DNA sequence: TGCGCCAGCAGCTCAGGACTAGCGGGGGGGAAGTACCAAGAGACCCAGTACTTC. This codes for CASSSGLAGGKYQETQYF. The V call is TRBV5-1, the J call TRBJ2-5; 15 nucleotides align to TRBD2. J lost 0 bases, V lost 3 bases, and 6 bases had no gene match. From germline, CDR1 is SGHRS and CDR2 YFSETQ. The CDR3 totals 18 residues. The variable domain in full, completed from reference TRBV5-1 and TRBJ2-5, reads KAGVTQTPRYLIKTRGQQVTLSCSPISGHRSVSWYQQTPGQGLQFLFEYFSETQRNKGNFPGRFSGRQFSNSRSEMNVSTLELGDSALYLCASSSGLAGGKYQETQYFGPGTRLLVL.

The chain has TRBV19 and TRBJ1-2; 7 bases match TRBD1. Germline lookup yields CDR1 LNHDA and CDR2 SQIVND (reference sequence). Trimming took 6 bases from V and 2 from J; bases not matched to a gene: 15. This CDR3 region has 17 residues. CDR3 residues: CASRKTGTSSGNYGYTF. As DNA, the CDR3 is TGTGCCAGTAGGAAGACAGGGACTTCGAGTGGGAACTATGGCTACACCTTC.

The chain employs TRBV29-1 and TRBJ2-7, with D perhaps TRBD2 (7 bases). Trimming cost V 3 bases and J 5 bases, with 11 bases left between them. The CDR3 is 12 residues long. The germline CDR1 and CDR2 sequences are SQVTM and ANQGSEA. The CDR3 spells CSVDPGGDEQYF. CDR3 bases: TGCAGCGTTGATCCGGGGGGCGACGAGCAGTACTTC.

The chain combines TRBV7-6 with TRBJ1-2; D is uncertain. This CDR3 spans 15 amino acids. V lost 1 base to trimming and J lost 1 base, with 10 bases between them. The germline V gene has CDR1 SGHVS and CDR2 FNYEAQ. CDR3 region: CASSLGPTINYGYTF. The CDR3 DNA is TGTGCCAGCAGCTTAGGCCCGACTATTAACTATGGCTACACCTTC. Full variable domain (rest looked up from reference TRBV7-6 and TRBJ1-2): GAGVSQSPRYKVTKRGQDVALRCDPISGHVSLYWYRQALGQGPEFLTYFNYEAQQDKSGLPNDRFSAERPEGSISTLTIQRTEQRDSAMYRCASSLGPTINYGYTFGSGTRLTVV.